The 31 T cell receptor beta chains listed next were all sequenced from one sample in a study of preoperative IRX-2 immunotherapy in early breast cancer. Documented treatment: preoperative locoregional IRX-2 cytokine immunotherapy. Libraries were prepared by immunoSEQ multiplex PCR; TCRdb keeps only in-frame clonotypes and omits some of them. This repertoire shows 30,000 or so clones, around 90% found once; its top ten account for around 8.9%. This sample was gathered from a patient treated with IRX-2 immunotherapy. These receptor sequences come from a human donor with breast cancer.

This sequence joins TRBV10-3 and TRBJ2-5; 9 nucleotides match TRBD2. The J call is uncertain, as TRBJ2-7 better fits the DNA end. The germline V gene has CDR1 ENHRY and CDR2 SYGVKD. CDR3 length: 14 residues. The CDR3 DNA follows: TGTGCCATCACCAGCGGGAGGAACTCCTACGAGCAGTACTTC. It specifies CAITSGRNSYEQYF.

This chain connects TRBV10-2 to TRBJ1-1; no firm D call. V was cut by 4 bases and J by 6 bases, with 3 bases left in between. Germline values: CDR1 WSHSY, CDR2 SAAADI. This CDR3 has 10 residues. CDR3 amino acids: CASSGSEAFF. CDR3 sequence (DNA): TGCGCCAGCAGTGGGTCTGAAGCTTTCTTT.

This clone was picked up a small number of times. CDR3 loop: CASSLLAGGQKDTQYF. The CDR3 DNA sequence: TGTGCCAGCAGCTTACTAGCGGGGGGGCAGAAAGATACGCAGTATTTT. V and J are TRBV5-4 and TRBJ2-3; TRBD2 matches at 13 bases. With V trimmed by 2 bases and J by 5 bases, 5 bases remained unmatched. CDR3 length: 16 residues. Germline V gives CDR1 SGHNT, CDR2 YYREEE (reference sequence).

The chain links TRBV23-1 to TRBJ1-4, with a weak D call TRBD1 (5 bases). TRBV23-1 is an ORF, and what it does is uncertain. Trimming stripped 1 base from V and 8 bases from J, with 14 bases between. The CDR3 covers 15 residues. This CDR3 is CASSQLAGSCEKLFF. The CDR3 DNA follows: TGCGCCAGCAGTCAATTGGCAGGGAGTTGCGAAAAACTGTTTTTT.

CDR3 amino acids: CASSDGVKSPQHF. In nucleotides, the CDR3 is TGTGCCAGTTCGGACGGTGTAAAGTCACCCCAGCATTTT. The chain uses TRBV19 and TRBJ1-5, with D unresolved. Germline lookup yields CDR1 LNHDA and CDR2 SQIVND (reference sequence). The CDR3 sequence is 13 residues long. V was pared by 8 bases and J by 10 bases, with 18 bases between.

The rearrangement joins TRBV18 to TRBJ2-1, with a weak D call TRBD2 (6 bases). From germline, CDR1 is KGHSH and CDR2 LQKENI. The CDR3 covers 14 residues. Trimming shortened V by 3 bases and J by 5 bases, and 11 bases separated the two germline ends. Here the CDR3 DNA reads TGTGCCAGCTCACCCCGGGGGATCCACAATGAGCAGTTCTTC. Translating gives CASSPRGIHNEQFF.

This chain joins TRBV7-2 and TRBJ1-6; 7 bases line up with TRBD1. There are 16 residues in the CDR3. J lost 7 bases, V lost 3 bases, and 9 bases had no gene match. Germline CDR1 reads SGHTA; CDR2 reads FQGNSA. The CDR3, as DNA: TGTGCCAGCAGCTTTCGACAGGGAGCGGGGAATTCACCCCTCCACTTT. Its protein product is CASSFRQGAGNSPLHF.

In nucleotides, the CDR3 is TGTGCCAGCAGTTTATCGGCCAATGAGCAGTTCTTC. Encoded protein: CASSLSANEQFF. J is TRBJ2-1 and V is TRBV28; D not certain. V was clipped by 1 base and J by 6 bases, with 4 bases between them. CDR1 MDHEN and CDR2 SYDVKM come from the germline V gene. The CDR3 is made up of 12 amino acids.

The chain uses TRBV7-2 and TRBJ2-3; D is ambiguous. V was trimmed by 2 bases and J by 3 bases, leaving 3 bases between them. Germline CDR1 reads SGHTA; CDR2 reads FQGNSA. This CDR3 has 12 residues. In nucleotides, the CDR3 is TGTGCCAGCAGCTTAAGTACAGATACGCAGTATTTT. Protein sequence: CASSLSTDTQYF. Drawing the rest from reference TRBV7-2 and TRBJ2-3, the complete variable domain is GAGVSQSPSNKVTEKGKDVELRCDPISGHTALYWYRQSLGQGLEFLIYFQGNSAPDKSGLPSDRFSAERTGGSVSTLTIQRTQQEDSAVYLCASSLSTDTQYFGPGTRLTVL.

The rearrangement uses TRBV29-1 and TRBJ1-3, with D tentatively TRBD1 (6 bases). CDR3 length: 13 residues. Trimming shortened V by 7 bases and J by 0 bases, and 10 bases separated the two germline ends. Germline-derived CDR1 and CDR2 are SQVTM and ANQGSEA. The CDR3 here is CSGLTGSGNTIYF. CDR3 nucleotide sequence: TGCAGCGGTTTGACAGGCTCTGGAAACACCATATATTTT.

The J gene is TRBJ2-3, the V gene TRBV11-2, with D maybe TRBD2 (6 bases). The CDR3 totals 16 residues. Trimming cost V 2 bases and J 0 bases, with 12 bases left between them. Germline CDR1 and CDR2: SGHAT and FQNNGV. The CDR3 DNA follows: TGTGCCAGCAGCTTAATTCTGGGACTTAGCACAGATACGCAGTATTTT. This gives the protein CASSLILGLSTDTQYF. Full variable domain (remainder filled in from reference TRBV11-2 and TRBJ2-3): EAGVAQSPRYKIIEKRQSVAFWCNPISGHATLYWYQQILGQGPKLLIQFQNNGVVDDSQLPKDRFSAERLKGVDSTLKIQPAKLEDSAVYLCASSLILGLSTDTQYFGPGTRLTVL.

This chain connects TRBV5-8 to TRBJ2-3; 7 positions match TRBD1. The CDR3 is 15 residues long. V dropped 2 bases and J dropped 0; count of bases not matched to a gene: 3. Per the germline V gene, CDR1 is SGHTS and CDR2 is YDEGEE. The CDR3 protein is CASSFGTASTDTQYF. Written as DNA, the CDR3 is TGTGCCAGCAGCTTTGGGACAGCTAGCACAGATACGCAGTATTTT.

This chain joins TRBV28 and TRBJ1-3, with 7 bases that match TRBD1. Germline loops: CDR1 MDHEN, CDR2 SYDVKM. Trimming at V came to 6 bases and at J to 0 bases, leaving 2 bases not matched to a gene. This CDR3 is built from 14 residues. DNA for the CDR3: TGTGCCAGCAGGGGACAGAGCTCTGGAAACACCATATATTTT. This sequence encodes CASRGQSSGNTIYF.

The V and J genes are TRBV4-1 and TRBJ2-7; the D gene is possibly TRBD2 (6 bases). There are 17 residues in the CDR3. The V gene lost 0 bases and the J gene lost 3 bases, with 18 bases spanning the gap. Germline CDR1 and CDR2: MGHRA and YSYEKL. DNA of the CDR3: TGCGCCAGCAGCCAAGAAGATTGGGCGGGACGGGACTACGAGCAGTACTTC. This gives the protein CASSQEDWAGRDYEQYF.

V and J are TRBV5-5 and TRBJ1-5; possible D gene TRBD1, 6 bases. The V gene lost 1 base and the J gene lost 3 bases, with 11 bases spanning the gap. The CDR3 loop spans 15 amino acids. The germline CDR1 and CDR2 sequences are SGHKS and YYEKEE (reference sequence). The CDR3 DNA reads as TGTGCCAGCAGCTTGCACAGGGCGAACAATCAGCCCCAGCATTTT. Translating it yields CASSLHRANNQPQHF. Supplemented by reference TRBV5-5 and TRBJ1-5, the full variable domain reads DAGVTQSPTHLIKTRGQQVTLRCSPISGHKSVSWYQQVLGQGPQFIFQYYEKEERGRGNFPDRFSARQFPNYSSELNVNALLLGDSALYLCASSLHRANNQPQHFGDGTRLSIL.

V is TRBV6-1 and J is TRBJ1-1; D remains unclear. The CDR3 has 14 residues. V was trimmed by 3 bases and J by 6 bases, leaving 14 bases between them. Per the germline V gene, CDR1 is MNHNS and CDR2 is SASEGT. Written as DNA, the CDR3 is TGTGCCAGCAGTGATGTGGGGAGCTTTTCTGAAGCTTTCTTT. Amino acids: CASSDVGSFSEAFF.

The V gene is TRBV9, the J gene TRBJ1-4; D is possibly TRBD1 (5 bases). Trimming took 1 base from V and 0 from J, leaving 16 bases between them. The CDR3 extends over 18 amino acids. Germline V CDR1 and CDR2: SGDLS, YYNGEE. DNA for the CDR3: TGTGCCAGCAGCGTAACTCCTACCGGACACACAACTAATGAAAAACTGTTTTTT. Translated, it gives CASSVTPTGHTTNEKLFF.

CDR3 sequence reads: CASTKGGAYTGELFF. The DNA of the CDR3 is TGTGCCAGTACCAAAGGGGGGGCCTACACCGGGGAGCTGTTTTTT. The rearrangement uses TRBV19 and TRBJ2-2, with D perhaps TRBD2 (7 bases). CDR1 LNHDA and CDR2 SQIVND come from the germline V gene (reference sequence). The germline V and J ends were trimmed by 7 bases and 3 bases, with 15 bases remaining between them. This CDR3 spans 15 amino acids.

The V gene is TRBV5-1, the J gene TRBJ2-5; 9 bases are a match to TRBD1. With V trimmed by 1 base and J by 3 bases, 16 bases remained unmatched. The CDR3 contains 19 residues. The germline V gene encodes CDR1 SGHRS and CDR2 YFSETQ. DNA of the CDR3: TGCGCCAGCAGCTTGACAGGGGGCGTCTTTTCCTCCCTTAAAGAGACCCAGTACTTC. The encoded protein is CASSLTGGVFSSLKETQYF.

CDR3 region: CASSESFRGTGGGYTF. The CDR3 DNA is TGTGCCAGCAGTGAATCTTTTCGAGGGACAGGGGGCGGCTACACCTTC. This chain connects TRBV6-1 to TRBJ1-2; 12 bases line up with TRBD1. The CDR3 consists of 16 residues. The V gene end was trimmed by 2 bases and the J gene end by 8 bases; junction bases not matched to a gene: 9. Germline lookup yields CDR1 MNHNS and CDR2 SASEGT.

This sequence joins TRBV4-2 and TRBJ2-1; 10 bases align to TRBD2. Unmatched junction bases numbered 10, after V lost 8 bases and J lost 3 bases. Germline CDR1 LGHNA, CDR2 YNFKEQ. This CDR3 spans 16 amino acids. The CDR3 spells CASAIRTSGDYNEQFF. CDR3 sequence (DNA): TGTGCCAGCGCGATTAGGACTAGCGGCGACTACAATGAGCAGTTCTTC.

The chain employs TRBV7-9 and TRBJ2-3; perhaps TRBD1 as D (7 bases). V lost 5 bases to trimming and J lost 5 bases, with 11 bases between them. This CDR3 spans 13 amino acids. Germline CDR1 reads SEHNR; CDR2 reads FQNEAQ (reference sequence). CDR3 loop: CASSLQGGDTQYF. The CDR3 DNA is TGTGCCAGCAGCCTCCAGGGGGGAGATACGCAGTATTTT. The full variable domain, its missing parts supplied by reference TRBV7-9 and TRBJ2-3, is DTGVSQNPRHKITKRGQNVTFRCDPISEHNRLYWYRQTLGQGPEFLTYFQNEAQLEKSRLLSDRFSAERPKGSFSTLEIQRTEQGDSAMYLCASSLQGGDTQYFGPGTRLTVL.

The chain links TRBV9 to TRBJ2-1; TRBD1 is a possible D gene (5 bases). CDR1 and CDR2 (germline): SGDLS, YYNGEE. Trimming left V 0 bases short and J 9 bases short, with 19 bases between. The CDR3 covers 16 residues. The DNA of the CDR3 is TGTGCCAGCAGCGTAGGCGGCAGGGATAAACAAGGTGAGCAGTTCTTC. It is translated as CASSVGGRDKQGEQFF.

This chain connects TRBV7-2 to TRBJ2-1; TRBD2 matches at 9 bases. V lost 4 bases to trimming and J lost 7 bases; unmatched junction nucleotides: 14. The CDR3 extends over 17 amino acids. The V gene's germline CDR1 is SGHTA and CDR2 FQGNSA. CDR3 DNA sequence: TGTGCCAGCAGCTCCGACCCCGCGGGGGGGCTCCTAAATGAGCAGTTCTTC. The encoded protein is CASSSDPAGGLLNEQFF.

This chain joins TRBV9 and TRBJ2-5, with TRBD2 matching over 13 bases. V lost 3 bases to trimming and J lost 5 bases; unmatched junction nucleotides: 4. Germline V gene sequence: CDR1 SGDLS, CDR2 YYNGEE. The length of the CDR3 is 15 residues. This chain's CDR3 is CASSAGTSGVETQYF. The CDR3 nucleotides are TGTGCCAGCAGCGCTGGGACTAGCGGGGTTGAGACCCAGTACTTC.

This clone was observed once. The chain uses TRBV7-9 and TRBJ2-3; the D gene is possibly TRBD1 (6 bases). CDR1 and CDR2 from the germline V gene are SEHNR and FQNEAQ (reference sequence). The CDR3 contains 14 residues. The germline V and J ends were trimmed by 2 bases and 1 base, with 7 bases remaining between them. The CDR3 DNA reads TGTGCCAGCAGCTTATGGGGGCGCACAGATACGCAGTATTTT. It is translated as CASSLWGRTDTQYF.

This chain connects TRBV18 to TRBJ2-5; D perhaps matches TRBD1 (5 bases). V lost 0 bases to trimming and J lost 5 bases, with 7 bases between them. This CDR3 comprises 13 residues. CDR1 is KGHSH and CDR2 is LQKENI in the germline V gene. CDR3 in DNA: TGTGCCAGCTCACCACCGCCAGGGGAGACCCAGTACTTC. Amino acids: CASSPPPGETQYF.

The chain links TRBV18 to TRBJ2-5; 7 bases align to TRBD1. The CDR3 runs to 15 residues. Germline-derived CDR1 and CDR2 are KGHSH and LQKENI. J gave up 0 bases and V 2 bases, and 3 bases lay outside the gene matches. CDR3 bases: TGTGCCAGCTCACCAGACCAGGGGGACCAAGAGACCCAGTACTTC. This gives the protein CASSPDQGDQETQYF.

This chain joins TRBV9 and TRBJ1-1; D possibly corresponds to TRBD1 (6 bases). This CDR3 is built from 14 residues. Per germline, CDR1 SGDLS and CDR2 YYNGEE. Trimming cost V 4 bases and J 3 bases, with 13 bases left between them. CDR3 sequence: CASSPAPGDTEAFF. The CDR3 DNA is TGTGCCAGCAGCCCCGCCCCAGGGGACACTGAAGCTTTCTTT.

The chain recombines TRBV27 with TRBJ2-3; D gene unclear. Germline V CDR1 and CDR2: MNHEY, SMNVEV (reference sequence). This CDR3 has 14 amino acids. Trimming pared 6 bases from V and 5 bases from J, leaving 15 bases between. CDR3 sequence reads: CASSSVVARDTQYF. The CDR3 DNA reads TGTGCCAGCAGCTCCGTAGTTGCTCGAGATACGCAGTATTTT.

The rearrangement uses TRBV5-6 and TRBJ2-3; weak D call: TRBD1 (6 bases). Trimming left V 4 bases short and J 4 bases short, with 13 bases between. The CDR3 length is 14 residues. Per germline, CDR1 SGHDT and CDR2 YYEEEE. The CDR3 sequence: CASSPPRGSDTQYF. In DNA, the CDR3 is TGTGCCAGCAGCCCACCCAGGGGTTCAGATACGCAGTATTTT.